The 15 T cell receptor beta chains given below trace back to one sample, sequenced in a study of blood T cell repertoires in COVID-19. The repertoire was sequenced with immunoSEQ multiplex PCR; TCRdb's copy has only in-frame clones and lacks some. The top ten hold 7.6% of the sample, which has tens of thousands of clones, roughly 82% seen once. The source material was peripheral blood. The receptors derive from a human donor in a cohort sampled during active COVID-19.

J is TRBJ2-5 and V is TRBV7-9; no reliable D call. Looked up from germline, CDR1 is SEHNR and CDR2 is FQNEAQ (reference sequence). Deletions cut 1 base from V and 4 bases from J, with 7 bases between. The CDR3 length is 13 residues. As DNA, the CDR3 is TGTGCCAGCAGCTTAGTTCTAGGAGAGACCCAGTACTTC. Translation: CASSLVLGETQYF.

This clone came up once. The chain uses TRBV30 and TRBJ1-1, with D possibly matching TRBD1 (6 bases). V was trimmed by 4 bases and J by 4 bases, leaving 13 bases between them. Per the germline V gene, CDR1 is GTSNPN and CDR2 is SVGIG (reference sequence). CDR3 length: 13 residues. CDR3 coding DNA: TGTGCCTGGATGAGGGGGTGGGGCACTGAAGCTTTCTTT. Its translation: CAWMRGWGTEAFF.

Remarks on this clone: Its ends do not fully match the called genes, so a read error is possible. The chain has TRBV7-7 and TRBJ2-5, with 7 bases that match TRBD1. CDR3 length: 15 amino acids. CDR1 is SSHAT, CDR2 FNYEAQ, per germline (reference sequence). CDR3 DNA: TGTGCTAGCAGCTTAGGTGGGGACAGACAAGAGACCCAGTACTTC. Its protein is CASSLGGDRQETQYF.

V gene TRBV12-3 or TRBV12-4 combines with J gene TRBJ1-5; 7 bases are shared with TRBD1. The CDR3 has 12 amino acids. V gave up 5 bases and J gave up 8 bases; unmatched junction bases: 3. The CDR3 DNA reads TGTGCCAGCAGTGACAGGGCAGAGCCCCAGCATTTT. Amino acid sequence: CASSDRAEPQHF.

The chain recombines TRBV7-3 with TRBJ2-1; 10 nucleotides match TRBD2. Germline values: CDR1 SGHTA, CDR2 FQGTGA. There are 15 residues in the CDR3. V lost 5 bases and J lost 7; bases outside the gene matches: 8. CDR3 in DNA: TGTGCCAGCAGCGCCGCTAGCGGGAGTTTAAATGAGCAGTTCTTC. It specifies CASSAASGSLNEQFF.

The V and J genes are TRBV29-1 and TRBJ2-7, with D possibly being TRBD2 (6 bases). The CDR3 sequence is 15 residues long. Germline CDR1 and CDR2: SQVTM and ANQGSEA. Between the trimmed V and J ends, which lost 1 base and 2 bases, there was a span of 15 bases. In nucleotides, the CDR3 is TGCAGCGTTGAAGTAGTGGAGGGGATAACCTACGAGCAGTACTTC. Its protein is CSVEVVEGITYEQYF.

V is TRBV4-3 and J is TRBJ2-1; 9 bases agree with TRBD2. Germline CDR1 LGHNA, CDR2 YSLEER. The CDR3 covers 14 residues. J lost 6 bases, V lost 2 bases, and 2 bases had no gene match. The CDR3 region has the DNA TGCGCCAGCAGCCAAAATAGCGGGAGCAATGAGCAGTTCTTC. This codes for CASSQNSGSNEQFF.

The gene calls are TRBV30 and TRBJ2-1, with 9 positions matching TRBD1. Unmatched junction bases numbered 5, after V lost 4 bases and J lost 4 bases. Germline V lookup: CDR1 GTSNPN, CDR2 SVGIG (reference sequence). The CDR3 has 14 residues. The CDR3 spells CAWTDRGLYNEQFF. DNA of the CDR3: TGTGCCTGGACCGACAGGGGGTTATACAATGAGCAGTTCTTC.

The chain recombines TRBV6-1 with TRBJ2-7; 7 bases match TRBD2. This CDR3 region has 15 residues. In germline, CDR1 is MNHNS, CDR2 SASEGT. V lost 1 base, J lost 3 bases, and 6 bases stayed unmatched. CDR3 residues: CASSEGEGGYYEQYF. CDR3 bases: TGTGCCAGCAGTGAAGGGGAGGGAGGGTACTACGAGCAGTACTTC.

The chain joins TRBV11-2 to TRBJ2-5, with D perhaps matching TRBD2 (6 bases). V shed 5 bases and J shed 2 bases, with 21 bases lying between them. Germline V CDR1 and CDR2: SGHAT, FQNNGV. The CDR3 loop spans 17 amino acids. The CDR3 region is CASSPTVGGTVQETQYF. The DNA of the CDR3 is TGTGCCAGCAGCCCCACGGTGGGGGGTACGGTTCAAGAGACCCAGTACTTC.

V gene TRBV5-4 combines with J gene TRBJ2-1; TRBD1 is a possible D gene (6 bases). The CDR3 spans 14 residues. V was pared by 1 base and J by 7 bases, with 12 bases between. Germline-derived CDR1 and CDR2 are SGHNT and YYREEE (reference sequence). The CDR3 DNA reads TGTGCCAGCAGCTTGCAAGGGGGTGGGAATGAGCAGTTCTTC. It specifies CASSLQGGGNEQFF.

The chain carries TRBV11-2 and TRBJ2-5; 8 bases map to TRBD1. The CDR3 extends over 15 amino acids. The germline V gene encodes CDR1 SGHAT and CDR2 FQNNGV. With V trimmed by 5 bases and J by 0 bases, 5 bases remained unmatched. DNA of the CDR3: TGTGCCAGCAGCCTGGACAGGGCGTACCAAGAGACCCAGTACTTC. It yields the protein CASSLDRAYQETQYF.

The chain combines TRBV5-1 with TRBJ1-1, with 11 bases lining up with TRBD1. Germline V CDR1 and CDR2: SGHRS, YFSETQ. The CDR3 runs 16 residues. V lost 3 bases to trimming and J lost 5 bases; unmatched junction nucleotides: 9. The CDR3 coding sequence is TGCGCCAGCAGCTCCGGACAGGGGGCGAGGAGGACTGAAGCTTTCTTT. Translating gives CASSSGQGARRTEAFF.

The chain carries TRBV5-1 and TRBJ2-5; TRBD2 aligns across 13 bases. After removal of 4 bases from V and 4 bases from J, the junction contained 7 bases not matched to a gene. Germline V gives CDR1 SGHRS, CDR2 YFSETQ. The CDR3 length is 16 residues. CDR3 in DNA: TGCGCCAGCAGCCGTACTAGCGGGAGGGCCAGAGAGACCCAGTACTTC. Amino acids: CASSRTSGRARETQYF.

The CDR3 sequence is CASSLERTAVAKNIQYF. In DNA form, the CDR3 reads TGTGCCAGCAGCTTAGAACGCACAGCGGTAGCCAAAAACATTCAGTACTTC. The chain employs TRBV7-9 and TRBJ2-4, with D tentatively TRBD2 (5 bases). The CDR3 spans 17 residues. V was pared by 1 base and J by 0 bases, with 13 bases between. The germline CDR1 and CDR2 sequences are SEHNR and FQNEAQ (reference sequence).